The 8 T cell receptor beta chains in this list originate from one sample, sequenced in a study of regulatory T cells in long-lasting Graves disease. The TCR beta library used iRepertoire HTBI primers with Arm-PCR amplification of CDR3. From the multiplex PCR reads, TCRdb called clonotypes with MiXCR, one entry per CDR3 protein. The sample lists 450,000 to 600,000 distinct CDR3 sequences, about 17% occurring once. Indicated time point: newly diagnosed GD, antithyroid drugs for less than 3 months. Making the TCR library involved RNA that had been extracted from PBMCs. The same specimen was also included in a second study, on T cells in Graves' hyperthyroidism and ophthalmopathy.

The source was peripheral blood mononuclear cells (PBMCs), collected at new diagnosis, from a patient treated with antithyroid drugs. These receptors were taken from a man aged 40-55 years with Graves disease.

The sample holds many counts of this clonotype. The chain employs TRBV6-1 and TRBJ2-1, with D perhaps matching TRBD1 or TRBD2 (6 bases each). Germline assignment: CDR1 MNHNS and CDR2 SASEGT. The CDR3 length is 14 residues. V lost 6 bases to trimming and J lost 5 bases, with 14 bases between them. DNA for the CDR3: TGTGCCAGCAGCAGGGGAGCGGGCAACAATGAGCAGTTCTTC. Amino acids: CASSRGAGNNEQFF.

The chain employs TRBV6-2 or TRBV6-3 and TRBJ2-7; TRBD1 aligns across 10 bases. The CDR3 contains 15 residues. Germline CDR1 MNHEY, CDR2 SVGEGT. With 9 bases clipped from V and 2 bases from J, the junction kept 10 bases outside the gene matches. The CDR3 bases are TGTGCCAGTTCGCCCGGACAGGGGGTCGCCTACGAGCAGTACTTC. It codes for CASSPGQGVAYEQYF.

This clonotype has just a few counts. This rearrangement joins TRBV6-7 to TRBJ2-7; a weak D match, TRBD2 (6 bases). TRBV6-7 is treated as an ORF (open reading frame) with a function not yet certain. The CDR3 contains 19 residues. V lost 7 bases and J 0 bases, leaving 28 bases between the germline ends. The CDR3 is CASTNGTEPSASFSYEQYF. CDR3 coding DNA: TGTGCCAGCACCAACGGGACGGAACCTAGCGCATCCTTCTCCTACGAGCAGTACTTC.

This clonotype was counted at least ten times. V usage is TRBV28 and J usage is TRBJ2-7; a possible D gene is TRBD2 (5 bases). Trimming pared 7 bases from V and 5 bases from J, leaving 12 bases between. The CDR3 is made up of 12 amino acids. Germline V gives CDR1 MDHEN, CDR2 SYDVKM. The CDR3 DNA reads TGTGCCAGCACTCTGGCCGGGGACGAGCAGTACTTC. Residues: CASTLAGDEQYF.

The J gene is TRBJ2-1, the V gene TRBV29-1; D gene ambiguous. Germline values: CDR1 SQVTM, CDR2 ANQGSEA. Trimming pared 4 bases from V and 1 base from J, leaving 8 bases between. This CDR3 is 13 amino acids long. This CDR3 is CSVARISYNEQFF. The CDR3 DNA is TGCAGCGTTGCGAGGATATCCTACAATGAGCAGTTCTTC.

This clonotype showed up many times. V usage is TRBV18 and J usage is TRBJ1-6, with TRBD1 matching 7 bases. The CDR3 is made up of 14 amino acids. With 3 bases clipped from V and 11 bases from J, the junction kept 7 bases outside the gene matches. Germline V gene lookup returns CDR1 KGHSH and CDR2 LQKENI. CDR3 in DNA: TGTGCCAGCTCACCTCAGACAGGGCGGGCACCCCTCCACTTT. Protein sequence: CASSPQTGRAPLHF. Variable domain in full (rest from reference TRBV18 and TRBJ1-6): NAGVMQNPRHLVRRRGQEARLRCSPMKGHSHVYWYRQLPEEGLKFMVYLQKENIIDESGMPKERFSAEFPKEGPSILRIQQVVRGDSAAYFCASSPQTGRAPLHFGNGTRLTVT.

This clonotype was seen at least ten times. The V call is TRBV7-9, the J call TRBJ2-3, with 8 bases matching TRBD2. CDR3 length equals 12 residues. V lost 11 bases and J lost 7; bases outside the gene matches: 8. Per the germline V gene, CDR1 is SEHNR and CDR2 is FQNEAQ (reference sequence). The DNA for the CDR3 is TGTGCCGGTAGCGGGACGAGTTATACGCAGTATTTT. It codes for CAGSGTSYTQYF.

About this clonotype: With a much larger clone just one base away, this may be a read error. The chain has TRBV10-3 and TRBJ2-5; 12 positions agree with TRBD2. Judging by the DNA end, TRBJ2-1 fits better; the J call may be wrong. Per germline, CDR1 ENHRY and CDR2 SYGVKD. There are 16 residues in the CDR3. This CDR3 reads CATIRTSGTSYNEQFF. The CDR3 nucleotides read TGTGCCACCATAAGGACTAGCGGGACATCCTACAATGAGCAGTTCTTC.